This TCR beta chain came from a study of TIL therapy for anti-PD-1-resistant metastatic lung cancer. V was pared by 1 base and J by 4 bases, with 8 bases between. CDR3 length: 14 amino acids. In germline, CDR1 is MDHEN, CDR2 SYDVKM. Time point described: pre-treatment sample, taken before nivolumab and TIL therapy. The tumor samples were excised metastases, mostly pleural nodules or supraclavicular lymph nodes. Sequencing used immunoSEQ v3. This table comes from immunoSEQ multiplex PCR, and its TCRdb copy is limited to in-frame clones, with some not included. The top ten hold 15% to 20% of the sample, which has 25,000 to 30,000 clones, roughly 69% seen once.

The clonotype comes from a woman between 30 and 85 years old with non-small cell lung cancer. The chain carries TRBV28 and TRBJ1-5; D gene unclear. The sample in question was tumor tissue, obtained at baseline. The CDR3 protein is CASSLLGLNQPQHF. CDR3 DNA sequence: TGTGCCAGCAGTTTATTGGGTTTGAATCAGCCCCAGCATTTT.